This TCR beta chain was sequenced during a study of T cells in narcolepsy. Using immunoSEQ multiplex PCR, the repertoire was profiled, and TCRdb retains in-frame clones only, with some absent. Among about 31,000 clones listed, around 80% were seen once. General study findings and limits: Autoreactive clone sequences were missing from some blood memory CD4+ repertoires. Blood of same and different patients, but not healthy controls, reportedly held recurring autoreactive clonotypes.

The junction had 8 bases not matched to a gene; V was cut back by 4 bases and J by 5 bases. CDR1 and CDR2 from the germline V gene are SGDLS and YYNGEE. This CDR3 comprises 15 residues. On this clone: Its cognate antigen is unknown.

The J gene is TRBJ2-5, the V gene TRBV9; 10 bases are a match to TRBD2. The sequence came from a human donor with narcolepsy. The sequenced sample consisted of CD45RA- memory CD4+ T cells from PBMCs. The DNA of the CDR3 is TGTGCCAGCAGCCCCCGTTCGACTAGCGGGGAGACCCAGTACTTC. Its protein product is CASSPRSTSGETQYF.